A single sample gave rise to the 24 T cell receptor beta chains below, sequenced in a study of blood T cell repertoires in COVID-19. Assay used: immunoSEQ multiplex PCR; TCRdb lists only in-frame clones, some missing. The table includes about 100,000 clones, less than 95% detected once. The sequencing sample was made of peripheral blood. The receptors derive from a man aged 18-30 years with COVID-19, enrolled during active disease.

The chain is built from TRBV5-1 and TRBJ2-3; no firm D call. Germline lookup yields CDR1 SGHRS and CDR2 YFSETQ. V lost 0 bases and J lost 0, with 8 bases in between. The CDR3 is 15 residues long. The CDR3: CASSLAGTSTDTQYF. The DNA for the CDR3 is TGCGCCAGCAGCTTGGCAGGCACTAGCACAGATACGCAGTATTTT.

The V call is TRBV29-1, the J call TRBJ2-1, with 9 positions matching TRBD1. Per germline, CDR1 SQVTM and CDR2 ANQGSEA. The CDR3 loop spans 14 amino acids. V lost 2 bases and J lost 7; bases outside the gene matches: 6. CDR3 coding DNA: TGCAGCGTTGAATGGGACAGGGCTCTTAATGAGCAGTTCTTC. Translation: CSVEWDRALNEQFF.

The chain links TRBV28 to TRBJ2-3, with a possible D match to TRBD2 (6 bases). V shed 8 bases and J shed 2 bases, with 8 bases lying between them. Germline loops: CDR1 MDHEN, CDR2 SYDVKM. This CDR3 region has 12 residues. The CDR3 loop is CASGGPTDTQYF. CDR3 sequence (DNA): TGTGCCAGCGGAGGGCCCACAGATACGCAGTATTTT.

V usage is TRBV7-3 and J usage is TRBJ2-2, with D uncertain. The CDR3 length is 14 residues. Trimming took 2 bases from V and 1 from J, leaving 5 bases between them. Germline V gene data show CDR1 as SGHTA and CDR2 as FQGTGA. The CDR3 nucleotides are TGTGCCAGCAGCTTAGGGCAGAACACCGGGGAGCTGTTTTTT. Translated: CASSLGQNTGELFF.

This sequence joins TRBV2 and TRBJ2-5; a weak D match, TRBD2 (6 bases). The CDR3 loop spans 15 amino acids. V dropped 4 bases and J dropped 3 bases, with 15 bases sitting between them. The germline gives CDR1 SNHLY, CDR2 FYNNEI. CDR3 in amino acids: CASSVERTTKETQYF. In nucleotides, the CDR3 is TGTGCCAGCAGTGTAGAGAGGACTACCAAAGAGACCCAGTACTTC. Supplemented by reference TRBV2 and TRBJ2-5, the full variable domain reads EPEVTQTPSHQVTQMGQEVILRCVPISNHLYFYWYRQILGQKVEFLVSFYNNEISEKSEIFDDQFSVERPDGSNFTLKIRSTKLEDSAMYFCASSVERTTKETQYFGPGTRLLVL.

The V gene is TRBV3-1 (or the pseudogene TRBV3-2), the J gene TRBJ2-5; D perhaps matches TRBD2 (5 bases). V was cut by 0 bases and J by 1 base, with 18 bases left in between. This CDR3 contains 18 residues. The germline V gene encodes CDR1 LGHDT and CDR2 YNNKEL (reference sequence). In DNA, the CDR3 is TGTGCCAGCAGCCAAGAGCGACTACCTTCCCCCATCCAAGAGACCCAGTACTTC. Translating gives CASSQERLPSPIQETQYF.

The genes are TRBV5-4 and TRBJ2-7; TRBD2 is a possible D gene (6 bases). CDR1 and CDR2 (germline): SGHNT, YYREEE (reference sequence). V lost 0 bases and J 3 bases, leaving 7 bases between the germline ends. The CDR3 sequence is 13 residues long. The CDR3 loop reads CASSLGAGYEQYF. The CDR3 DNA sequence: TGTGCCAGCAGCTTGGGAGCGGGCTACGAGCAGTACTTC. The full variable domain, in which reference TRBV5-4 and TRBJ2-7 provide the parts outside the CDR3, is ETGVTQSPTHLIKTRGQQVTLRCSSQSGHNTVSWYQQALGQGPQFIFQYYREEENGRGNFPPRFSGLQFPNYSSELNVNALELDDSALYLCASSLGAGYEQYFGPGTRLTVT.

The chain has TRBV11-1 and TRBJ2-7; TRBD1 matches 9 bases. CDR1 and CDR2 from the germline V gene are SGHAT and FQDESV (reference sequence). This CDR3 comprises 15 residues. V was clipped by 4 bases and J by 5 bases; unmatched bases: 9. Here the CDR3 DNA reads TGTGCCAGCAGCTCCCGGGACAGGGAAAACCACGAGCAGTACTTC. This codes for CASSSRDRENHEQYF.

The genes are TRBV5-1 and TRBJ1-5; the match to TRBD1 covers 9 bases. This CDR3 has 15 amino acids. Looked up from germline, CDR1 is SGHRS and CDR2 is YFSETQ. After removal of 4 bases from V and 2 bases from J, the junction contained 4 bases not matched to a gene. The CDR3 spells CASSPQGARNQPQHF. The CDR3 region has the DNA TGCGCCAGCAGCCCACAGGGGGCCCGCAATCAGCCCCAGCATTTT.

CDR3 residues: CASSQHPQGTAGSPYEQYF. In nucleotides, the CDR3 is TGTGCCAGCTCACAACATCCCCAGGGGACAGCAGGAAGTCCCTACGAGCAGTACTTC. J is TRBJ2-7 and V is TRBV18, with 7 bases fitting TRBD1. Germline V gene data show CDR1 as KGHSH and CDR2 as LQKENI. Losses at the gene ends were 4 bases for V and 2 bases for J; bases not matched to a gene: 20. This CDR3 is built from 19 residues.

This clone has a handful of counts. CDR3 sequence (DNA): TGTGCCAGCAGCTTATTTGGGGCGCCAAATTCACCCCTCCACTTT. It encodes CASSLFGAPNSPLHF. The V call is TRBV7-6, the J call TRBJ1-6; possible D gene TRBD1, 5 bases. Trimming left V 2 bases short and J 7 bases short, with 12 bases between. This CDR3 contains 15 residues. Germline CDR1 is SGHVS and CDR2 is FNYEAQ.

In this sample, this clone turned up a few times. The gene calls are TRBV6-6 and TRBJ1-3; possible D gene TRBD1, 5 bases. The CDR3 totals 15 residues. Per the germline V gene, CDR1 is MNHNY and CDR2 is SVGAGI (reference sequence). Trimming left V 7 bases short and J 0 bases short, with 13 bases between. The CDR3 bases are TGTGCCAGCACCACTACAGGAAACTCTGGAAACACCATATATTTT. It codes for CASTTTGNSGNTIYF.

This clone was detected a few times. The rearrangement joins TRBV4-1 to TRBJ1-2; D is undetermined. The germline gives CDR1 MGHRA, CDR2 YSYEKL. V lost 3 bases, J lost 2 bases, and 13 bases lay in between. CDR3 size: 15 residues. In DNA form, the CDR3 reads TGCGCCAGCAGCCAGAGGGTGGGTGGCAACTATGGCTACACCTTC. This translates into CASSQRVGGNYGYTF.

V usage is TRBV19 and J usage is TRBJ2-1, with D perhaps TRBD2 (6 bases). Trimming shortened V by 7 bases and J by 1 base, and 17 bases separated the two germline ends. The CDR3 extends over 16 amino acids. Looked up from germline, CDR1 is LNHDA and CDR2 is SQIVND (reference sequence). DNA for the CDR3: TGTGCCAGTAACATTGGAGGGGAGAGTTCCTACAATGAGCAGTTCTTC. This codes for CASNIGGESSYNEQFF.

The J gene is TRBJ2-7, the V gene TRBV4-1, with 13 bases aligning to TRBD2. Germline CDR1 reads MGHRA; CDR2 reads YSYEKL. V lost 4 bases and J lost 7; bases outside the gene matches: 7. This CDR3 region has 15 residues. CDR3 bases: TGCGCCAGCAGCCGTGGACTAGCGGGAGTGGGGGAGCAGTACTTC. Its translation: CASSRGLAGVGEQYF.

This clone has just one count. V and J are TRBV19 and TRBJ1-5; D ambiguous. From germline, CDR1 is LNHDA and CDR2 SQIVND (reference sequence). The CDR3 runs 14 residues. V lost 5 bases to trimming and J lost 1 base, with 9 bases between them. CDR3 protein: CASSARLSNQPQHF. CDR3 coding DNA: TGTGCCAGTAGTGCAAGACTGAGCAATCAGCCCCAGCATTTT.

This chain uses TRBV19 with TRBJ2-7, with 8 positions matching TRBD1. Germline loops: CDR1 LNHDA, CDR2 SQIVND (reference sequence). This CDR3 region has 15 residues. Germline trimming cut 4 bases from V and 2 bases from J; bases unmatched to any gene: 7. The CDR3 is CASSTGQGWAYEQYF. CDR3 sequence (DNA): TGTGCCAGTAGTACCGGACAGGGTTGGGCCTACGAGCAGTACTTC. Together with reference TRBV19 and TRBJ2-7, the CDR3 gives the full variable domain: DGGITQSPKYLFRKEGQNVTLSCEQNLNHDAMYWYRQDPGQGLRLIYYSQIVNDFQKGDIAEGYSVSREKKESFPLTVTSAQKNPTAFYLCASSTGQGWAYEQYFGPGTRLTVT.

The chain couples TRBV7-8 to TRBJ1-6, with D possibly being TRBD1 (5 bases). CDR1 SGHVS and CDR2 FQNEAQ come from the germline V gene. Between the trimmed V and J ends, which lost 4 bases and 4 bases, there was a span of 14 bases. The CDR3 is 16 amino acids. CDR3 in amino acids: CASSSEMTAYNSPLHF. The CDR3 DNA reads TGTGCCAGCAGCTCCGAAATGACAGCGTATAATTCACCCCTCCACTTT.

The chain carries TRBV19 and TRBJ1-1; TRBD1 might be the D (6 bases). Trimming stripped 10 bases from V and 11 bases from J, with 23 bases between. The CDR3 spans 13 residues. CDR1 and CDR2 from the germline V gene are LNHDA and SQIVND (reference sequence). CDR3 coding DNA: TGTGCCACCTCCCCTTGGGGGGGCTCGGAGGCTTTCTTT. Translation gives CATSPWGGSEAFF.

The V and J genes are TRBV28 and TRBJ1-2; D is perhaps TRBD1 (5 bases). The V gene lost 3 bases and the J gene lost 4 bases, with 9 bases spanning the gap. Germline CDR1 MDHEN, CDR2 SYDVKM. This CDR3 contains 13 residues. The CDR3 nucleotides are TGTGCCAGCAGTTTTCAGCAGGGCTATGGCTACACCTTC. It is translated as CASSFQQGYGYTF.

The rearrangement joins TRBV6-5 to TRBJ1-5; D perhaps matches TRBD1 (5 bases). The germline V and J ends were trimmed by 6 bases and 0 bases, with 12 bases remaining between them. The CDR3 sequence is 15 residues long. Germline-derived CDR1 and CDR2 are MNHEY and SVGAGI. The chain's CDR3 is CASRSGLYSNQPQHF. The DNA of the CDR3 is TGTGCCAGCAGATCAGGGCTCTATAGCAATCAGCCCCAGCATTTT.

This chain uses TRBV28 with TRBJ2-1; perhaps TRBD2 as D (6 bases). Germline V CDR1 and CDR2: MDHEN, SYDVKM. V was trimmed by 6 bases and J by 6 bases, leaving 21 bases between them. The CDR3 covers 16 residues. Here the CDR3 DNA reads TGTGCCAGCAGAGGGCCAAGAGGGACTCAGGGCAATGAGCAGTTCTTC. Its protein product is CASRGPRGTQGNEQFF.

This clone was picked up one time. J is TRBJ2-3 and V is TRBV6-5; 7 nucleotides agree with TRBD2. V trimming: 2 bases; J trimming: 4 bases; junction bases outside the gene matches: 6. Germline V gene data show CDR1 as MNHEY and CDR2 as SVGAGI. The CDR3 covers 15 residues. CDR3 DNA: TGTGCCAGCAGTTACGTGGGAGGGTGGGCAGATACGCAGTATTTT. As protein: CASSYVGGWADTQYF.

J is TRBJ2-1 and V is TRBV27; 9 bases line up with TRBD1. The trim removed 8 bases at V and 5 bases at J, leaving 7 bases unmatched. Germline V gene data show CDR1 as MNHEY and CDR2 as SMNVEV (reference sequence). The length of the CDR3 is 14 residues. DNA of the CDR3: TGTGCCAGCTCCGGGACAGGGTTCCACAATGAGCAGTTCTTC. Translation: CASSGTGFHNEQFF.